This entry is about one TCR beta chain. This clonotype was seen only a few times. Its antigen remains unidentified. Base qualities are not provided; no much larger clone lies one nucleotide away. This sample is part of a study of post-analysis software for immune sequencing data (dated by TCRdb to between 2015 and 2016). The study in broad terms: Disease courses on record covered relapsing-remitting, secondary progressive and progressive-relapsing multiple sclerosis, though some patients had no subtype annotation. A subset of samples was prepared in parallel using single-end sample barcoding, then pooled and co-amplified after Illumina adapter ligation. Patient repertoires were compared against around twelve previously published healthy control repertoires from donors aged about 6 to 27 years.

Library method: PCR. Data came from an Illumina HiSeq 2500. Unique molecular identifiers were incorporated into TCR beta cDNA libraries to reduce PCR and sequencing biases. Approximately 500,000 cDNA molecules were obtained for every 1 to 10 million input T cells, so each molecule roughly corresponded to one T cell. The same protocol used for the earlier healthy control dataset was applied to prepare and sequence the patient libraries. Samples belonging to the same batch were prepared together, multiplexed and sequenced on a shared HiSeq lane. On the authors' methods: MIGEC was used to process the raw barcoded reads, and molecular identifier groups with only a single read were discarded before consensus assembly and CDR3 extraction. Clonotype tables were post-analysed with VDJtools, and diversity was normalized by down-sampling all datasets to the smallest sample size. In repertoire overlap clustering, CDR3 amino acid sequences, but not nucleotide sequences, were matched to correct batch-related cross-sample contamination. TCRdb redid the processing of the public reads, applying fastp at Q25 and MiXCR, and retained in-frame beta chains. A single entry per CDR3 protein holds the most common genes and DNA from its merged rows. The V and J calls come from TCRdb's annotation, not from the publication. For this sample there are 600,000 to 750,000 distinct CDR3 sequences; 59% appear just once. The ten largest make up over 9% of the sample.

The CDR3 spans 16 residues, from the cysteine through the phenylalanine. Here the CDR3 DNA is all that survives: 48 bases in frame from base 1. CDR1 and CDR2 are read off the germline V gene as ENHRY and SYGVKD. To demonstrate the VDJtools post-analysis software, TCR beta repertoires were profiled from the peripheral blood of 13 young patients with multiple sclerosis. The multiple sclerosis patients were children and adolescents between roughly 6 and 16 years of age. Study-wide conclusions, independent of this receptor: When samples were clustered directly using the F measure, samples prepared in the same batch co-clustered strongly, which prompted a batch-effect correction. Roughly 5 TRBV segments, including TRBV5-6, TRBV5-1 and TRBV20-1, were significantly more frequent in patients than controls. Multiple sclerosis patients had significantly lower normalized Chao1 diversity than controls, a result that suggests substantial peripheral T-cell clonal expansion. The control group was slightly older than the multiple sclerosis patient group.

The sequence derives from a girl aged 2-9 years with multiple sclerosis. The rearranged chain carries TRBV10-3 and TRBJ2-4; matching of 7 bases hints at TRBD2 as the D gene. Near its end, the DNA agrees better with TRBJ2-5, so the J call may be wrong. Material: blood. The base sequence is TGTGCCATCAGTGACAGCCTTCTGAGGGGGGGGGAGACCCAGTACTTC. Translation gives CAISDSLLRGGETQYF.